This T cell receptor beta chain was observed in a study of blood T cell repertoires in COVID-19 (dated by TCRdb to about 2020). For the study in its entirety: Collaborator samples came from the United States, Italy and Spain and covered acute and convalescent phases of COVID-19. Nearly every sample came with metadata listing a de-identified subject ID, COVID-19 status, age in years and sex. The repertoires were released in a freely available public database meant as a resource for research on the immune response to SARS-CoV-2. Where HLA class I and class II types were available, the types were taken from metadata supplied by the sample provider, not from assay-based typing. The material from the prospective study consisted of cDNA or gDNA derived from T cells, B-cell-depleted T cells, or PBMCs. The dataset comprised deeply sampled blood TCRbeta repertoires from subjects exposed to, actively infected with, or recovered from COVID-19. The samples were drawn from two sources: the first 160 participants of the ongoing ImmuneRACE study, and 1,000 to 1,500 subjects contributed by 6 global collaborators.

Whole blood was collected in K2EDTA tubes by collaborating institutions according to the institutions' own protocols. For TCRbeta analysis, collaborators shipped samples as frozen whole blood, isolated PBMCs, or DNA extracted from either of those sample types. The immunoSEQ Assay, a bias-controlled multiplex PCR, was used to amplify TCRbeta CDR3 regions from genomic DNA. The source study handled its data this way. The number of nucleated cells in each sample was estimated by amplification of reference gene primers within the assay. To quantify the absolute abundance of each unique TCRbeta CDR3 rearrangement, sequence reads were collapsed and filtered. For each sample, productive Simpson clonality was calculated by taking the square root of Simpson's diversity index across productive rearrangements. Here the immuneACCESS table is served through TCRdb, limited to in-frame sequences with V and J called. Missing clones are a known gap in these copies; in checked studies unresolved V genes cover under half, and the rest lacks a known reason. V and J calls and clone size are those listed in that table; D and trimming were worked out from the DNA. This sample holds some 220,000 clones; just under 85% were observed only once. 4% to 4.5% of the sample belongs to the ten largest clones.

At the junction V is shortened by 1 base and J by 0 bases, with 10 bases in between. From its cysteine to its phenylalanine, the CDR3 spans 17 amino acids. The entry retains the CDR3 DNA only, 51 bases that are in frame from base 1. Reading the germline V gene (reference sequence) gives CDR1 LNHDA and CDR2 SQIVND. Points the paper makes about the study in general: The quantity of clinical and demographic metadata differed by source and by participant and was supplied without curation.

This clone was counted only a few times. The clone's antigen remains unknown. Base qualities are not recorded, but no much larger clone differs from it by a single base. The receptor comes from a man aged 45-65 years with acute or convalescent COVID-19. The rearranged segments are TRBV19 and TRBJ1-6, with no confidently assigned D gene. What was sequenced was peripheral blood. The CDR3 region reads CASSIVAASSYNSPLHF. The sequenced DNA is TGTGCCAGTAGTATAGTGGCGGCTAGCTCCTATAATTCACCCCTCCACTTT. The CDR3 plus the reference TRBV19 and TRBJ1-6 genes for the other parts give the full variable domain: DGGITQSPKYLFRKEGQNVTLSCEQNLNHDAMYWYRQDPGQGLRLIYYSQIVNDFQKGDIAEGYSVSREKKESFPLTVTSAQKNPTAFYLCASSIVAASSYNSPLHFGNGTRLTVT.